This T cell receptor beta chain was observed in a study of blood T cell repertoires in COVID-19 (dated by TCRdb to 2020 to 2022). Study-wide context: Samples from collaborators originated in the United States, Italy and Spain and spanned both the acute and convalescent phases of COVID-19. The prospective study material was composed of cDNA or gDNA derived from T cells, B-cell-depleted T cells, or PBMCs. Deeply sampled blood TCRbeta repertoires from subjects exposed to, actively infected with, or recovered from COVID-19 were included in the dataset. The repertoires were made available in a free public database intended to serve as a resource for research on the immune response to SARS-CoV-2. Samples came from the ongoing ImmuneRACE study (first 160 participants) plus 1,254 subjects from 6 global collaborators. A de-identified subject ID, COVID-19 status, age in years and sex were almost always included in the sample metadata. HLA class I and class II types, where available, came from metadata supplied by the sample provider rather than from assay-based typing.

Each collaborating institution followed its own protocols to collect whole blood in K2EDTA tubes. Collaborator samples were shipped for TCRbeta analysis as frozen whole blood, isolated PBMCs, or DNA extracted from either sample type. TCRbeta CDR3 regions were amplified from genomic DNA by means of the immunoSEQ Assay, a bias-controlled multiplex PCR. In the authors' own workflow: The number of nucleated cells in each sample was estimated from the amplification of reference gene primers within the assay. To quantify the absolute abundance of each unique TCRbeta CDR3 rearrangement, sequence reads were collapsed and filtered. For each sample, productive Simpson clonality was calculated as the square root of Simpson's diversity index across productive rearrangements. The table comes from immuneACCESS by way of TCRdb, which keeps in-frame sequences with V and J called. Part of the clones is missing from these tables; in studies checked, under half for an unresolved V gene and the rest for unknown reasons. D and trimming were read from the DNA, whereas the V and J calls and clone size are those reported in that table. The sample yields some 150,000 clones; 82% were counted once. The top ten clones comprise roughly 4% of the sample.

To note about this clone: This clone's antigen is unknown. No per-base quality is available; no much larger clone lies one base away.

The trim is 5 bases for V and 4 bases for J, with a gap of 12 bases between the germline ends. Looking up the germline V gene yields CDR1 SGHTA and CDR2 FQGTGA. The CDR3 measures 14 amino acids from cysteine to phenylalanine. Only the CDR3 DNA stays, 42 bases, in frame from base 1. Study-wide conclusions, independent of this receptor: The amount of clinical and demographic metadata varied by source and participant and was provided uncurated.

The sample taken for sequencing was peripheral blood. This clonotype was obtained from a woman at least 80 years old with acute or convalescent COVID-19. The chain uses TRBV7-3 and TRBJ2-1; possibly the D gene is TRBD1, per 6 matching bases. The bases read TGTGCCAGCAGCCCAAACAGGGATTACAATGAGCAGTTCTTC. This translates into CASSPNRDYNEQFF.